Only a few counts were recorded for the clone carrying this T cell receptor (beta chain). Its antigen is currently unknown. Molecular barcoding with unique molecular identifiers was used for the TCRbeta library. TCRdb independently ran MiXCR on the PCR reads; one entry per CDR3 protein. The sample holds about 580,000 distinct CDR3 sequences, under 25% seen once. The data are from a study of T-cell reconstitution after alpha-beta-depleted transplantation in children. Broader study findings: Approximately two months post-transplant, alpha-beta T cells reportedly originated from several hundred expanded graft clones. Most T-cell counts and diversity one year after the transplant came from T cells that were newly produced. It was surviving recipient T cells and thymic progenitors that gave some patients high TCRbeta diversity at day 60.

The CDR3 is 16 amino acids. The germline V and J ends were trimmed by 2 bases and 2 bases, with 16 bases remaining between them. Germline V gene lookup returns CDR1 MDHEN and CDR2 SYDVKM. The material was PBMCs, mostly from graft donor cells, obtained 360 days after TCRalphabeta/CD19-depleted stem cell transplant. This TCR was recovered from a boy under three years old who had a stem cell transplant for acute myeloid leukemia, so the T cells may come from the graft donor. This chain uses TRBV28 with TRBJ2-7; the D call may be TRBD1 or TRBD2 (6 bases each). The CDR3 sequence is CASSLRIRGPPYEQYV. The CDR3 nucleotides are TGTGCCAGCAGTTTACGCATCCGGGGGCCGCCCTACGAGCAGTACGTC.